This paragraph covers one T cell receptor beta chain sequence. The table lists this clonotype with a few counts. What this receptor recognizes is not known. No much larger clone is present one base from it, and per-base qualities are unavailable. Library creation used 5' RACE. The data were produced on an Illumina HiSeq 2000. A universal primer binding site was added through template switching, and the final cDNA carried a unique molecular identifier so that TCR cDNA molecules could be counted accurately. Specific primers in the conserved constant-segment region were used to synthesize first-strand cDNA for TCR alpha and beta chains. To control for contamination, every cDNA library carried two barcodes: a SMART-Mk sample barcode plus Illumina barcodes. Two successive PCR steps introduced TruSeq adapter sequences along with Illumina sample barcodes. The Illumina HiSeq platform was used with custom primers to sequence TCR alpha and beta cDNA libraries. The authors' pipeline ran thus. Unique molecular identifiers were extracted from raw reads with MiGEC, and CDR3 positions were determined with MiXCR. For each individual, recombination models were inferred using an EM algorithm with the repgenHMM and IGoR tools. Shared clonotype analysis was performed with the tcR package in R, normalizing sharing by the product of cloneset sizes. To study raw recombination without the effects of thymic and clonal selection, out-of-frame nonproductive sequences were analyzed. TCRdb cleaned the public reads at Q25 with fastp, built clones with MiXCR and kept in-frame beta chains. Each entry is one CDR3 protein sequence, shown with its most common DNA and genes. TCRdb's processing, not the authors', yielded these V and J calls. The sample contains 500,000 to 650,000 distinct CDR3 sequences, 7.1% of them found a single time. Together, the top ten hold roughly 1.5% of the sample.

This entry comes from a study of identical twins listed by TCRdb under 2016. Study-level background: TCR alpha and beta repertoires from monozygotic twins, unrelated adults of various ages and cord blood were deep-sequenced to test whether fetal clonotypes persist. Replicate twin experiments were performed at different times using different library preparation protocols to rule out contamination. Here is what the overall study found, with its caveats: Fewer insertions were carried by abundant cord blood beta clonotypes, a similar but weaker trend appeared in young adult naive repertoires, and no such trend appeared in memory repertoires. Zero-insertion analyses could be partly confounded by invariant T cells such as MAIT and iNKT, though diverse VJ usage argued against such confounding for most clonotypes. In beta out-of-frame sequences, excess twin sharing was weaker, because having fewer shared sequences lowered the signal-to-noise ratio. Because the same donors could not be followed over many years, the conclusions depended on cross-sectional statistical analysis. In monozygotic twins, recombination models systematically underestimated out-of-frame TCR alpha sharing, but the models matched the sharing seen between unrelated individuals. Compared with coincidental sharing between unrelated individuals, an excess of low generation-probability sequences was observed among out-of-frame TCR alpha sequences shared between twins.

Every donor was a healthy Caucasian. The twin cohort comprised three pairs of female monozygotic twins, all aged roughly 18 to 29 years. Peripheral blood mononuclear cells were the source from which RNA for the TCR libraries was isolated. Including cysteine and phenylalanine, the CDR3 has 18 amino acids. The sequence is cut down to CDR3 DNA, 54 bases in frame from base 1. The V end loses 4 bases and the J end loses 3 bases, and a stretch of 19 bases separates them. The CDR1 and CDR2 encoded by the germline V gene (reference sequence) are SGHAT and FQDESV. This sample was also put to use in a study of yellow fever vaccine responses in identical twins. That second report states: According to the authors, in identical twins the way T cells responded to vaccination appeared partly convergent and partly personalized. Focusing on identical twins, the study followed the T cell clones that responded to the vaccine, and did so with precision.

Sequences were obtained from PBMCs. The sequence joins TRBV11-1 to TRBJ2-6; TRBD1 is a possible D gene, resting on 7 matching bases. This sequence was found in a woman aged 18-29 years in good health. The CDR3 reads as follows: CASSSGEEGAYGANVLTF. The DNA sequence follows: TGTGCCAGCAGCTCGGGAGAGGAGGGGGCGTATGGGGCCAACGTCCTGACTTTC.